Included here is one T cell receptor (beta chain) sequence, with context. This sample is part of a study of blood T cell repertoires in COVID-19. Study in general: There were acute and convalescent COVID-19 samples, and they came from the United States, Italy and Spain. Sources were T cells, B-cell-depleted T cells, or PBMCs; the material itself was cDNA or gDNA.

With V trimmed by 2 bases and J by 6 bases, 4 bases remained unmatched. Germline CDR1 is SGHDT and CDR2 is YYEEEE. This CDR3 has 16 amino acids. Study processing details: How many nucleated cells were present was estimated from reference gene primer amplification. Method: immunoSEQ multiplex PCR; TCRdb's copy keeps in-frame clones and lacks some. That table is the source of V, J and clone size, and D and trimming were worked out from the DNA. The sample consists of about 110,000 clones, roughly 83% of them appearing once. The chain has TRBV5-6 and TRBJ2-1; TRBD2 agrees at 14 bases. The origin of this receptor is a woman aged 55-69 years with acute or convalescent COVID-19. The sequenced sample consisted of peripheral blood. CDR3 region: CASSFGLAGGINEQFF. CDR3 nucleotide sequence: TGTGCCAGCAGCTTCGGACTAGCGGGAGGTATCAATGAGCAGTTCTTC.